The rows below give T cell receptor beta chains drawn from one sample of a study of vaccination and CD4 T cells after COVID-19. For these receptors, no antigen is known. TCRdb reprocessed the PCR reads via MiXCR and lists one record per CDR3 protein. The profile covers about 12,000 distinct CDR3 sequences, with around 58% appearing a single time and 15% taken by the ten largest. Sequencing used CD4+ T cells from blood, cultured in vitro. These receptor sequences come from a human donor who had recovered from COVID-19. CDR3s include the opening cysteine and the closing phenylalanine or tryptophan. D genes are given only for firm matches. Clone size is stated in some rows and not others, as once, few, many or a class when expanded.

abundance	j_gene	v_gene	d_gene	CDR3aa	CDR3nt
.	TRBJ1-5	TRBV14	TRBD1	CASSQTGVGPQHF	TGTGCCAGCAGCCAAACAGGGGTCGGGCCCCAGCATTTT
.	TRBJ2-1	TRBV25-1	TRBD1	CASPLDRDLLGFF	TGTGCCAGCCCTCTGGACAGGGACCTTTTGGGGTTCTTC
.	TRBJ2-2	TRBV7-9	TRBD1	CASSPLGQGAFSAGELFF	TGTGCCAGCAGCCCACTAGGACAGGGGGCGTTTTCAGCCGGGGAGCTGTTTTTT
.	TRBJ2-3	TRBV5-5	.	CASSWNTDTQYF	TGTGCCAGCAGCTGGAACACAGATACGCAGTATTTT
.	TRBJ2-5	TRBV7-3	TRBD2	CASSQLANQETQYF	TGTGCCAGCAGCCAACTAGCGAACCAAGAGACCCAGTACTTC
few	TRBJ2-5	TRBV7-2	.	CASSLSPTRAWYF	TGTGCCAGCAGCTTATCCCCTACTAGGGCCTGGTACTTC
few	TRBJ2-3	TRBV20-1	.	CSARPREVGQYF	TGCAGTGCTAGGCCTAGGGAGGTGGGGCAGTATTTT
.	TRBJ2-2	TRBV7-9	TRBD2	CASSFFSGSTGELFF	TGTGCCAGCAGCTTCTTTAGCGGGAGTACCGGGGAGCTGTTTTTT
.	TRBJ2-2	TRBV10-1	TRBD2	CASSFSGRNTGELFF	TGCGCCAGCAGTTTTAGCGGGAGAAACACCGGGGAGCTGTTTTTT
.	TRBJ2-5	TRBV18	.	CASRTEYQETQYF	TGTGCCAGCCGGACAGAATACCAAGAGACCCAGTACTTC
.	TRBJ1-3	TRBV7-2	.	CASSLEAMGGTGDTIYF	TGTGCCAGCAGCTTAGAAGCTATGGGGGGCACCGGCGACACCATATATTTT
.	TRBJ1-5	TRBV7-8	.	CASSGGAGSNQPQHF	TGTGCCAGCAGTGGGGGGGCAGGGTCCAATCAGCCCCAGCATTTT